Sequencing of this T cell receptor (beta chain) was carried out in a study of T cell repertoires in ileal Crohn's disease. The repertoire was sequenced with immunoSEQ multiplex PCR; TCRdb's copy has only in-frame clones and lacks some. Of some 5,100 clones listed, around 85% are singletons. V lost 0 bases to trimming and J lost 6 bases; unmatched junction nucleotides: 9. This CDR3 is 19 amino acids long. Germline V gives CDR1 LGHNA, CDR2 YNFKEQ. The gene calls are TRBV4-2 and TRBJ2-1; 15 nucleotides align to TRBD2. This TCR was recovered from an adult with Crohn's disease. What was sequenced was ileal tissue. The CDR3 DNA follows: TGTGCCAGCAGCCAAGAAGGGACTAGCGGGGGGTCCACCTTCAATGAGCAGTTCTTC. Its protein is CASSQEGTSGGSTFNEQFF.